The 8 T cell receptor beta chains below were found in one sample sequenced in a study of early T cells in non-severe SARS-CoV-2 infection. TCRdb passed the 5' RACE reads through MiXCR, listing each CDR3 protein once. The sample shows 56,000 or so distinct CDR3 sequences, about 14% of them seen only once. The material was whole blood, obtained at baseline. Every receptor here comes from an adult who was a healthcare worker with PCR-confirmed SARS-CoV-2 infection or an uninfected control (not recorded which).

This clonotype was seen repeatedly, ten times or more. The rearrangement links TRBV27 to TRBJ1-4; TRBD1 is a possible D gene (6 bases). The germline V gene encodes CDR1 MNHEY and CDR2 SMNVEV (reference sequence). CDR3 length: 16 residues. V lost 5 bases and J 0 bases, leaving 13 bases between the germline ends. CDR3 in amino acids: CASSLRGGATNEKLFF. The CDR3, as DNA: TGTGCCAGCAGTCTCAGAGGGGGTGCAACTAATGAAAAACTGTTTTTT.

A few counts support this clonotype. This rearrangement joins TRBV18 to TRBJ1-2; possibly TRBD1 for D (6 bases). Germline CDR1 KGHSH, CDR2 LQKENI. Trimming cost V 3 bases and J 3 bases, with 11 bases left between them. This CDR3 has 14 residues. In nucleotides, the CDR3 is TGTGCCAGCTCACCGCAGGGGCCGGACTATGGCTACACCTTC. Translated, it gives CASSPQGPDYGYTF.

This clonotype was picked up many times. The V and J genes are TRBV4-1 and TRBJ2-2, with 10 bases that match TRBD2. The germline gives CDR1 MGHRA, CDR2 YSYEKL. The CDR3 spans 17 residues. With 3 bases clipped from V and 2 bases from J, the junction kept 6 bases outside the gene matches. This CDR3 reads CASSHFTSGKNTGELFF. In nucleotides, the CDR3 is TGCGCCAGCAGCCATTTCACTAGCGGGAAAAACACCGGGGAGCTGTTTTTT.

The J gene is TRBJ2-7, the V gene TRBV4-1; D tentatively fits TRBD1 or TRBD2 (5 bases each). V lost 6 bases and J 0 bases, leaving 12 bases between the germline ends. CDR1 is MGHRA and CDR2 is YSYEKL in the germline V gene. This CDR3 contains 14 residues. The CDR3 nucleotides are TGCGCCAGCAGACTCGGGGCAAGCTCCTACGAGCAGTACTTC. Protein product: CASRLGASSYEQYF.

This clonotype showed up just a few times. The chain carries TRBV6-4 and TRBJ1-1; D gene uncertain. V lost 8 bases to trimming and J lost 0 bases, with 13 bases between them. This CDR3 comprises 14 residues. The germline CDR1 and CDR2 sequences are MRHNA and SNTAGT. The CDR3 bases are TGTGCCAGCCCCTGGAAAGGGTTGAACACTGAAGCTTTCTTT. Encoded protein: CASPWKGLNTEAFF.

This sequence joins TRBV11-3 and TRBJ2-1, with a possible D match to TRBD2 (7 bases). This CDR3 has 15 amino acids. Between the trimmed V and J ends, which lost 0 bases and 6 bases, there was a span of 12 bases. Per germline, CDR1 SGHNT and CDR2 YENEEA. CDR3 residues: CASSLDQGGGNEQFF. As DNA, the CDR3 is TGTGCCAGCAGCTTAGATCAGGGAGGGGGCAATGAGCAGTTCTTC.

This clonotype was observed a handful of times. This rearrangement joins TRBV6-1 to TRBJ1-2; no reliable D call. The V gene's germline CDR1 is MNHNS and CDR2 SASEGT. V lost 8 bases, J lost 4 bases, and 17 bases lay in between. This CDR3 comprises 14 residues. The DNA for the CDR3 is TGTGCCAGCCATTCACCTGGTCTCATCTATGGCTACACCTTC. As protein: CASHSPGLIYGYTF.

This clonotype was picked up a small number of times. The chain uses TRBV2 and TRBJ2-5; D is unresolved. The germline CDR1 and CDR2 sequences are SNHLY and FYNNEI. V was clipped by 1 base and J by 7 bases, with 10 bases between them. The CDR3 sequence is 13 residues long. In nucleotides, the CDR3 is TGTGCCAGCAGTGAAGGACTTTTGAGGACCCAGTACTTC. The encoded protein is CASSEGLLRTQYF.